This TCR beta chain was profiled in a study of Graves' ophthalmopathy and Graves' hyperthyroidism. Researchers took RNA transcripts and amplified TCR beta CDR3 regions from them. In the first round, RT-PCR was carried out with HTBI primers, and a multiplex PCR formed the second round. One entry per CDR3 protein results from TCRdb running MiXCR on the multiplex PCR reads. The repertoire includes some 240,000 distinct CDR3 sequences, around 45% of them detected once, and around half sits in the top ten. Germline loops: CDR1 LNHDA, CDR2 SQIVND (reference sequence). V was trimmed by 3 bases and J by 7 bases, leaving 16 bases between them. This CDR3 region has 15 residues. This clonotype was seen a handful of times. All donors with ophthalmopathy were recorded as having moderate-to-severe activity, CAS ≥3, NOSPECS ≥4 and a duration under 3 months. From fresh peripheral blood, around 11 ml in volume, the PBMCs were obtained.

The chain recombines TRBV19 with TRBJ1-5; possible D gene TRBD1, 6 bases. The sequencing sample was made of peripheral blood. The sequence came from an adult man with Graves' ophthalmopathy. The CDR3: CASSMGDTFRQPQHF. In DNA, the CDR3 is TGTGCCAGTAGTATGGGGGACACTTTCAGGCAGCCCCAGCATTTT. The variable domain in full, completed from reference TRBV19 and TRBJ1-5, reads DGGITQSPKYLFRKEGQNVTLSCEQNLNHDAMYWYRQDPGQGLRLIYYSQIVNDFQKGDIAEGYSVSREKKESFPLTVTSAQKNPTAFYLCASSMGDTFRQPQHFGDGTRLSIL.